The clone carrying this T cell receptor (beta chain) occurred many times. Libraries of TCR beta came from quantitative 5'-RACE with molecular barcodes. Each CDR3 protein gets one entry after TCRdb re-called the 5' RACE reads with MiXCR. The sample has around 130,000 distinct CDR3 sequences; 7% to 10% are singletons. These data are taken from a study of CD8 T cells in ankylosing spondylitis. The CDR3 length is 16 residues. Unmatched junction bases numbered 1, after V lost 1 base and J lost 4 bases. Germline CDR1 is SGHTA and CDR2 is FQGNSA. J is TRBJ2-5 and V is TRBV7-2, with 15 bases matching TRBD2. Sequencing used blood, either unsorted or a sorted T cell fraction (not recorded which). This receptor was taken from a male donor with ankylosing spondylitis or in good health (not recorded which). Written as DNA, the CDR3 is TGTGCCAGCAGCTTAGGGGGACTAGCGGGAGGAGAGACCCAGTACTTC. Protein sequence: CASSLGGLAGGETQYF.